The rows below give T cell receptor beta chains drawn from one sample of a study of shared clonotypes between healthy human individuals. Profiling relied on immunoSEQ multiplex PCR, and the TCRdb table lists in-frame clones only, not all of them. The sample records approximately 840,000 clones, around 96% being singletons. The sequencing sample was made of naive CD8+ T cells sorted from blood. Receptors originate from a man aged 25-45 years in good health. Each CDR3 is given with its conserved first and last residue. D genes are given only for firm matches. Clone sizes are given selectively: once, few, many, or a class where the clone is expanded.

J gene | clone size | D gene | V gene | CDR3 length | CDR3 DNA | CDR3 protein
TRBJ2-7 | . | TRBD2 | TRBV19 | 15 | TGTGCCAGCGCGCCGGGACTAGCGCCCTCCTACGAGCAGTACTTC | CASAPGLAPSYEQYF
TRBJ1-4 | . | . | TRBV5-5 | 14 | TGTGCCAGCAGCTCCCCCATGGGAGATGAAAAACTGTTTTTT | CASSSPMGDEKLFF
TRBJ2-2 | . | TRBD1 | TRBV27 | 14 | TGTGCCACCGTAAGGGACAGCAACACCGGGGAGCTGTTTTTT | CATVRDSNTGELFF
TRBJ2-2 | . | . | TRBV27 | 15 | TGTGCCAGCAGCATATATCAGGGCTCCCCCGGGGAGCTGTTTTTT | CASSIYQGSPGELFF
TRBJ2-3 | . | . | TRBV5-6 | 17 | TGTGCCAGCAGCTTGGGTCTACCCCTATTGGGGGAAGATACGCAGTATTTT | CASSLGLPLLGEDTQYF
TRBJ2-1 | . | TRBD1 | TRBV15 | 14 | TGTGCCACCTCAGGACAGGGGGCCTACAATGAGCAGTTCTTC | CATSGQGAYNEQFF
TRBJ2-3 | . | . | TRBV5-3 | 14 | TGTGCCAGAAGCTTGGTGGGTTGGACAGATACGCAGTATTTT | CARSLVGWTDTQYF
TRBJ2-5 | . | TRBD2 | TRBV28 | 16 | TGTGCCAGCAGTACGGGACTAGCGGATTCCCAAGAGACCCAGTACTTC | CASSTGLADSQETQYF
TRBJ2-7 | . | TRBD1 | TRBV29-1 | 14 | TGCAGCGTTGAGGGACAGGGCGTTACCTACGAGCAGTACTTC | CSVEGQGVTYEQYF
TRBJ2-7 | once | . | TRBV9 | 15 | TGTGCCAGCAGCGTCATCCTCCGGTCCCCCTACGAGCAGTACTTC | CASSVILRSPYEQYF
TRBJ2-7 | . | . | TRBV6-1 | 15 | TGTGCCAGCAGTAGGGGTGATGGGGGCCAATACGAGCAGTACTTC | CASSRGDGGQYEQYF
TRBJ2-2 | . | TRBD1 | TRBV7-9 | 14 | TGTGCCAGCAGCTTGACAGGGGCTGCCGGGGAGCTGTTTTTT | CASSLTGAAGELFF
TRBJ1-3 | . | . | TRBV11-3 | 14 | TGTGCCAGCAGCCCTCGGGGCGTGGGAGACACCATATATTTT | CASSPRGVGDTIYF
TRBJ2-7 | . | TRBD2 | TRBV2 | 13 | TGTGCCAGCTCGCCCGGGACTAGCTACGAGCAGTACTTC | CASSPGTSYEQYF
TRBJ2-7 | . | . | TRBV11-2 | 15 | TGTGCCAGCAGCCCTATTGGGACGTCTACCTACGAGCAGTACTTC | CASSPIGTSTYEQYF
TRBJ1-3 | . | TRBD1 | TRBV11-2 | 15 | TGTGCCAGCAGCTTAACGGGGACAGGGGAGGACACCATATATTTT | CASSLTGTGEDTIYF
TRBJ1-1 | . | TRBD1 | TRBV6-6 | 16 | TGTGCCAGCAGAGACTACAGGGGGCGGTCGGACACTGAAGCTTTCTTT | CASRDYRGRSDTEAFF
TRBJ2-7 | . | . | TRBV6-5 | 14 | TGTGCCAGCACCTCCCCCGGGCGCCCCTACGAGCAGTACTTC | CASTSPGRPYEQYF
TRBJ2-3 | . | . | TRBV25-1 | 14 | TGTGCCAGCAGTGGTGTGGGAGGAGGGGATACGCAGTATTTT | CASSGVGGGDTQYF
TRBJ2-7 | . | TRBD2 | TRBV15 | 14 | TGTGCCACCAGCCTAGCGGGACGGTCCTACGAGCAGTACTTC | CATSLAGRSYEQYF
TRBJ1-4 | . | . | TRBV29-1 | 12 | TGCAGCGCCGTGGACAACGGGGAAAAACTGTTTTTT | CSAVDNGEKLFF
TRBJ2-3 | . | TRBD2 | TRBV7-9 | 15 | TGTGCCAGCAGCTTCTTCGCGGGAGCGGCAGATACGCAGTATTTT | CASSFFAGAADTQYF
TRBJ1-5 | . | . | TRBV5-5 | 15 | TGTGCCTCTTCCCCTGACAAGAATAGCAATCAGCCCCAGCATTTT | CASSPDKNSNQPQHF
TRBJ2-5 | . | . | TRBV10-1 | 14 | TGCGCCAGCAGTGCACTCGCAAGCCGGGAGACCCAGTACTTC | CASSALASRETQYF
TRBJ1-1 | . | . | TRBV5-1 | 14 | TGCGCCAGCAGCTTGGGACACCTGAACACTGAAGCTTTCTTT | CASSLGHLNTEAFF
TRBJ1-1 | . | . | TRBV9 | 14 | TGTGCCAGCAGCGGTACCCCGTGGGGGGATGAAGCTTTCTTT | CASSGTPWGDEAFF
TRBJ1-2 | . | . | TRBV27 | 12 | TGTGCCAGCTGGGTAGCCAACTATGGCTACACCTTC | CASWVANYGYTF
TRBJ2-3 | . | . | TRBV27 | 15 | TGTGCCAGCAGTCCCATCCACGGGAGCCCAGATACGCAGTATTTT | CASSPIHGSPDTQYF
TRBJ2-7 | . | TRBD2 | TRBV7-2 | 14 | TGTGCCAGCAGCCCGCCCGGGACTACCTACGAGCAGTACTTC | CASSPPGTTYEQYF
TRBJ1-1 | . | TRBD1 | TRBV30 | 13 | TGTGCCTGCTACAGGGGGCGAGACACTGAAGCTTTCTTT | CACYRGRDTEAFF
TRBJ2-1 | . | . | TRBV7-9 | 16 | TGTGCCAGCAGCTTAGAGTTGTCAGGGGATTGGGATGAGCAGTTCTTC | CASSLELSGDWDEQFF
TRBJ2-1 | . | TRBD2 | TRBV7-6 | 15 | TGTGCCAGCAGCTTCCTAGCGGGAGAGCTCGATGAGCAGTTCTTC | CASSFLAGELDEQFF
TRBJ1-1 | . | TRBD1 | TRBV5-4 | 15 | TGTGCCAGCAGCTTGTTGCCAGGGGGGAACACTGAAGCTTTCTTT | CASSLLPGGNTEAFF
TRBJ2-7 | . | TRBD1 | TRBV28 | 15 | TGTGCCAGCAGTGCACCTGGACAGGGGCCCTACGAGCAGTACTTC | CASSAPGQGPYEQYF
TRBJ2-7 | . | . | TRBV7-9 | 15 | TGTGCCAGCAGTCTCCCAGGTTTTACTACCTACGAGCAGTACTTC | CASSLPGFTTYEQYF
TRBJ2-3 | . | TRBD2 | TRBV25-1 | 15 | TGTGCCAGCAGTGGACCGGGACTAGCGGGAGTTACGCAGTATTTT | CASSGPGLAGVTQYF
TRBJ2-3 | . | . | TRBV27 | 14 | TGTGCCAGCAGTTTTCAACAGAACACAGATACGCAGTATTTT | CASSFQQNTDTQYF
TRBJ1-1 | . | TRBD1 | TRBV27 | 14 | TGTGCCAGCAGTTTAACCTACAGGGGAGATGAAGCTTTCTTT | CASSLTYRGDEAFF
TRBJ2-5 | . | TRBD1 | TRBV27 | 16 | TGTGCCAGCAGTAGCCCCGGGACAGGGGGCCGAGAGACCCAGTACTTC | CASSSPGTGGRETQYF
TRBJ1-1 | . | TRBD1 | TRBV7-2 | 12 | TGTGCCAGCAGCCCAGGGGGACCCTTCGCTTTCTTT | CASSPGGPFAFF
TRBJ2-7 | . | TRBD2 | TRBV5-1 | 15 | TGCGCCAGCAGCTTCGGAATAGCGGGAGGCTACGAGCAGTACTTC | CASSFGIAGGYEQYF
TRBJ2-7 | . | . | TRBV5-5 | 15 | TGTGCCAGCAGCTTTGGAGGAAATAACGCCTACGAGCAGTACTTC | CASSFGGNNAYEQYF